The subject of this entry is one T cell receptor beta chain. The data originate from a study of T cells in Graves' hyperthyroidism and ophthalmopathy. Deletions cut 0 bases from V and 4 bases from J, with 17 bases between. This CDR3 has 16 residues. Germline V gives CDR1 SGHRS, CDR2 YFSETQ. Amplification of TCR beta CDR3 regions was performed using RNA transcripts as template. The TCR CDR3 first-round RT-PCR relied on the HTBI primer set. TCRdb re-derived calls from the multiplex PCR reads in MiXCR, one entry per CDR3 protein. The table includes around 800,000 distinct CDR3 sequences, about 38% detected once.

This rearrangement joins TRBV5-1 to TRBJ2-7; weak D call: TRBD1 (6 bases). The sequence derives from a man between 18 and 29 years old with Graves' hyperthyroidism. Sequencing was done on a sample of blood. The CDR3: CASSLGRGTFEYEQYF. The DNA for the CDR3 is TGCGCCAGCAGCTTGGGAAGGGGGACATTTGAATACGAGCAGTACTTC.